These 32 T cell receptor beta chains were sequenced from one sample in a study of beta chain features in type 1 diabetes. General study results and limits: The study found moderately but significantly shorter TCRB CDR3s in all four CD4+ subsets of Type 1 diabetes patients.

Antigens of these TCRs are unknown. Expressed TCRB transcripts were sequenced, since all the RNA that had been isolated was reverse transcribed. The table came from immunoSEQ multiplex PCR; TCRdb's copy has only in-frame clones and leaves some out. The sample holds a few hundred thousand clones, 8.5% to 10% seen once. The specimen sequenced was central memory CD4+ T cells from blood. Receptors originate from a man aged 30 to 45 with type 1 diabetes.

The chain couples TRBV2 to TRBJ1-5; TRBD1 might be the D (6 bases). Trimming stripped 6 bases from V and 1 base from J, with 10 bases between. Germline lookup yields CDR1 SNHLY and CDR2 FYNNEI. CDR3 length: 14 amino acids. The CDR3 is CASRWQGSNQPQHF. CDR3 nucleotide sequence: TGTGCCAGCAGGTGGCAGGGGAGCAATCAGCCCCAGCATTTT.

This clone turned up a few times. This sequence joins TRBV27 and TRBJ2-2; maybe TRBD2 (6 bases). This CDR3 comprises 14 residues. The germline CDR1 and CDR2 sequences are MNHEY and SMNVEV (reference sequence). V lost 7 bases and J 7 bases, leaving 16 bases between the germline ends. In nucleotides, the CDR3 is TGTGCCAGCACCTCCTCGCCGGGAGTCGGGGAGCTGTTTTTT. Encoded protein: CASTSSPGVGELFF.

The chain carries TRBV7-2 and TRBJ2-7; 7 nucleotides line up with TRBD2. Germline CDR1 SGHTA, CDR2 FQGNSA. There are 15 residues in the CDR3. With V trimmed by 5 bases and J by 3 bases, 10 bases remained unmatched. The CDR3 region has the DNA TGTGCCAGCAGCGTCGTAGCGGGTGGTGGCTACGAGCAGTACTTC. This gives the protein CASSVVAGGGYEQYF.

The chain employs TRBV2 and TRBJ2-3; D not certain. V lost 3 bases to trimming and J lost 13 bases, with 17 bases between them. This CDR3 spans 13 amino acids. The germline V gene encodes CDR1 SNHLY and CDR2 FYNNEI. The CDR3, as DNA: TGTGCCAGCAGTGAGAGCCCTATCTTAAGGGAGTATTTT. It codes for CASSESPILREYF.

This clone was detected only a few times. The chain couples TRBV6-6 to TRBJ2-7; weak D call: TRBD1 (5 bases). The CDR3 spans 14 residues. V gave up 6 bases and J gave up 2 bases, with 14 bases separating them. Germline values: CDR1 MNHNY, CDR2 SVGAGI (reference sequence). The CDR3 is CASRSTGRAYEQYF. CDR3 coding DNA: TGTGCCAGCAGAAGCACAGGACGGGCCTACGAGCAGTACTTC.

This chain links TRBV7-2 with TRBJ2-7; D is possibly TRBD1 (6 bases). Between the trimmed V and J ends, which lost 1 base and 6 bases, there was a span of 19 bases. The germline V gene encodes CDR1 SGHTA and CDR2 FQGNSA. CDR3 length: 16 amino acids. The CDR3 DNA follows: TGTGCCAGCAGCTTAGATCTCCTGCAGGGGATGGGCGAGCAGTACTTC. Its translation: CASSLDLLQGMGEQYF. The full variable domain, its missing parts supplied by reference TRBV7-2 and TRBJ2-7, is GAGVSQSPSNKVTEKGKDVELRCDPISGHTALYWYRQSLGQGLEFLIYFQGNSAPDKSGLPSDRFSAERTGGSVSTLTIQRTQQEDSAVYLCASSLDLLQGMGEQYFGPGTRLTVT.

This sequence joins TRBV4-2 and TRBJ2-7; 9 nucleotides line up with TRBD1. V was clipped by 5 bases and J by 3 bases; unmatched bases: 5. CDR1 LGHNA and CDR2 YNFKEQ come from the germline V gene. The CDR3 is 14 residues long. The CDR3 region has the DNA TGTGCCAGCAGCTTAGGGACAGGGAACTACGAGCAGTACTTC. This translates into CASSLGTGNYEQYF.

This clone was seen more than once but under ten times. The CDR3 DNA follows: TGTGCCAGTAGTATCTGGGACACCACCAACTATGGCTACACCTTC. Protein product: CASSIWDTTNYGYTF. V gene TRBV19 combines with J gene TRBJ1-2, with a weak D call TRBD1 (6 bases). Looked up from germline, CDR1 is LNHDA and CDR2 is SQIVND (reference sequence). V lost 3 bases to trimming and J lost 2 bases, with 13 bases between them. The CDR3 has 15 amino acids.

The gene calls are TRBV7-2 and TRBJ2-4; perhaps TRBD2 as D (5 bases). The germline V gene encodes CDR1 SGHTA and CDR2 FQGNSA. CDR3 length equals 14 residues. V was clipped by 3 bases and J by 6 bases, with 12 bases between them. CDR3 DNA: TGTGCCAGCAGCTTGGGTCTAGCAGGAAACATTCAGTACTTC. This encodes CASSLGLAGNIQYF.

This clone was detected a few times. This chain uses TRBV2 with TRBJ2-5; D possibly corresponds to TRBD1 (6 bases). The CDR3 extends over 13 amino acids. V was trimmed by 4 bases and J by 5 bases, leaving 11 bases between them. Germline values: CDR1 SNHLY, CDR2 FYNNEI. The CDR3 reads CASSAGGGETQYF. CDR3 DNA sequence: TGTGCCAGCAGTGCTGGGGGCGGGGAGACCCAGTACTTC.

This clone has at least ten counts. Other DNA sequences in this sample translate to the same CDR3. The V call is TRBV7-2, the J call TRBJ2-4, with D unclear. The germline V and J ends were trimmed by 4 bases and 0 bases, with 7 bases remaining between them. The CDR3 sequence is 14 residues long. Per the germline V gene, CDR1 is SGHTA and CDR2 is FQGNSA. CDR3 DNA sequence: TGTGCCAGCAGCTCCCGATTAGCCAAAAACATTCAGTACTTC. Protein product: CASSSRLAKNIQYF. Variable domain in full (rest from reference TRBV7-2 and TRBJ2-4): GAGVSQSPSNKVTEKGKDVELRCDPISGHTALYWYRQSLGQGLEFLIYFQGNSAPDKSGLPSDRFSAERTGGSVSTLTIQRTQQEDSAVYLCASSSRLAKNIQYFGAGTRLSVL.

There are a few counts of this clone. J is TRBJ1-5 and V is TRBV6-5; no clear D gene. Trimming cost V 5 bases and J 5 bases, with 10 bases left between them. The V gene's germline CDR1 is MNHEY and CDR2 SVGAGI. The CDR3 loop spans 13 amino acids. The CDR3 reads CASSVLRDQPQHF. CDR3 bases: TGTGCCAGCAGTGTGCTGAGGGATCAGCCCCAGCATTTT.

In its sample, this clone was seen a few times. The rearrangement joins TRBV7-2 to TRBJ1-4; 7 nucleotides align to TRBD1. The CDR3 sequence is 15 residues long. Looked up from germline, CDR1 is SGHTA and CDR2 is FQGNSA. V lost 5 bases, J lost 8 bases, and 11 bases stayed unmatched. In DNA, the CDR3 is TGTGCCAGCAGCCTAGGACCAGACAGGGACGAAAAACTGTTTTTT. Its protein is CASSLGPDRDEKLFF.

For this clone: It may be a read error: a sequence one base away is much more abundant. The CDR3 spells CASKGGSTDTQYF. CDR3 sequence (DNA): TGTGCCAGCAAGGGCGGGAGCACAGATACGCAGTATTTT. The chain carries TRBV27 and TRBJ2-3; D possibly corresponds to TRBD2 (5 bases). V lost 7 bases and J 0 bases, leaving 8 bases between the germline ends. CDR1 MNHEY and CDR2 SMNVEV come from the germline V gene (reference sequence). The CDR3 sequence is 13 residues long.

The rearrangement links TRBV28 to TRBJ2-4; TRBD2 is a possible D gene (5 bases). The length of the CDR3 is 16 residues. Germline values: CDR1 MDHEN, CDR2 SYDVKM. V was trimmed by 2 bases and J by 3 bases, leaving 14 bases between them. DNA for the CDR3: TGTGCCAGCAGTTTAATCTCCGGGGTTGGCAAAAACATTCAGTACTTC. Encoded protein: CASSLISGVGKNIQYF.

This clone was recorded many times. The V gene is TRBV5-6, the J gene TRBJ2-4; D ambiguous. The CDR3 spans 14 residues. Germline CDR1 reads SGHDT; CDR2 reads YYEEEE. V lost 4 bases and J 6 bases, leaving 14 bases between the germline ends. The CDR3 bases are TGTGCCAGCAGCCCCGGGTCCTTGGGAAACATTCAGTACTTC. Protein product: CASSPGSLGNIQYF.

This clone was found a few times. The chain recombines TRBV30 with TRBJ2-1; no clear D. The CDR3 loop spans 11 amino acids. V lost 4 bases to trimming and J lost 1 base, with 2 bases between them. Germline V gene sequence: CDR1 GTSNPN, CDR2 SVGIG (reference sequence). The CDR3 is CAWTSYNEQFF. The CDR3 nucleotides are TGTGCCTGGACTTCCTACAATGAGCAGTTCTTC.

This clone has a count of ten or more. CDR3 in DNA: TGCAGCGCCACGGTTTGGCTAGACGAGCAGTACTTC. The encoded protein is CSATVWLDEQYF. This sequence joins TRBV29-1 and TRBJ2-7; D gene unclear. There are 12 residues in the CDR3. Germline V gives CDR1 SQVTM, CDR2 ANQGSEA. V lost 7 bases and J 5 bases, leaving 15 bases between the germline ends.

The genes are TRBV7-6 and TRBJ1-5, with a tentative D call TRBD1 (6 bases). The CDR3 consists of 16 residues. CDR1 and CDR2 (germline): SGHVS, FNYEAQ. Between the trimmed V and J ends, which lost 8 bases and 0 bases, there was a span of 17 bases. The CDR3 region has the DNA TGTGCCAGCGCCAGTGGCAGGGGCTATAGCAATCAGCCCCAGCATTTT. It codes for CASASGRGYSNQPQHF.

This sequence joins TRBV4-1 and TRBJ2-7; possibly TRBD1 for D (5 bases). With 2 bases removed from V and 4 bases from J, the gap between germline ends came to 21 bases. The CDR3 has 17 amino acids. The V gene's germline CDR1 is MGHRA and CDR2 YSYEKL. The CDR3 bases are TGCGCCAGCAGCCAAATGTTTGGGGCAGCCGATAAGTACGAGCAGTACTTC. It translates to CASSQMFGAADKYEQYF.

This clone was recorded a few times. The chain is built from TRBV6-6 and TRBJ1-4; TRBD1 matches 7 bases. Germline assignment: CDR1 MNHNY and CDR2 SVGAGI (reference sequence). The CDR3 is made up of 12 amino acids. V lost 6 bases, J lost 7 bases, and 2 bases stayed unmatched. The CDR3 here is CASRQGSEKLFF. The CDR3 coding sequence is TGTGCCAGCAGACAGGGGAGTGAAAAACTGTTTTTT.

This clone was detected ten times or more. The chain employs TRBV2 and TRBJ1-1; no definite D call. This CDR3 region has 13 residues. The germline V and J ends were trimmed by 5 bases and 11 bases, with 18 bases remaining between them. Germline CDR1 is SNHLY and CDR2 is FYNNEI. This CDR3 is CASSPDSTLKAFF. For the CDR3, the DNA is TGTGCCAGCAGTCCGGACTCTACACTGAAGGCTTTCTTT. Full variable domain (missing parts from reference TRBV2 and TRBJ1-1): EPEVTQTPSHQVTQMGQEVILRCVPISNHLYFYWYRQILGQKVEFLVSFYNNEISEKSEIFDDQFSVERPDGSNFTLKIRSTKLEDSAMYFCASSPDSTLKAFFGQGTRLTVV.

This clone appeared a few times. The chain uses TRBV30 and TRBJ2-5; a possible D gene is TRBD2 (5 bases). With the DNA end fitting TRBJ2-7 better, the J assignment may be wrong. The CDR3 runs 11 residues. Per the germline V gene, CDR1 is GTSNPN and CDR2 is SVGIG (reference sequence). The CDR3 protein is CAWNRGDEQYF. CDR3 bases: TGTGCCTGGAATCGGGGAGACGAGCAGTACTTC.

This clone came up many times. The chain is built from TRBV7-8 and TRBJ2-3; D remains ambiguous. CDR1 is SGHVS and CDR2 is FQNEAQ in the germline V gene. CDR3 size: 12 residues. V shed 5 bases and J shed 3 bases, with 6 bases lying between them. CDR3: CASSRITDTQYF. In DNA, the CDR3 is TGTGCCAGCAGCCGGATAACAGATACGCAGTATTTT.

This clone was counted a few times. The V and J genes are TRBV7-9 and TRBJ2-5; TRBD1 matches 9 bases. CDR1 is SEHNR, CDR2 FQNEAQ, per germline (reference sequence). The J segment lost 3 bases and the V segment lost 6 bases, leaving 5 bases of the junction unmatched. The CDR3 loop spans 14 amino acids. Here the CDR3 reads CASRGQGHEETQYF. The CDR3 DNA follows: TGTGCCAGCAGGGGACAGGGACACGAAGAGACCCAGTACTTC. The entire variable domain, with the rest obtained from reference TRBV7-9 and TRBJ2-5, is as follows: DTGVSQNPRHKITKRGQNVTFRCDPISEHNRLYWYRQTLGQGPEFLTYFQNEAQLEKSRLLSDRFSAERPKGSFSTLEIQRTEQGDSAMYLCASRGQGHEETQYFGPGTRLLVL.

The table lists this clone with a few counts. The rearrangement uses TRBV27 and TRBJ1-5, with D maybe TRBD1 (5 bases). The V gene's germline CDR1 is MNHEY and CDR2 SMNVEV (reference sequence). V was pared by 2 bases and J by 5 bases, with 7 bases between. The CDR3 runs to 13 residues. CDR3 amino acids: CASSLGGDQPQHF. DNA of the CDR3: TGTGCCAGCAGTTTAGGAGGGGATCAGCCCCAGCATTTT.

The rearrangement uses TRBV28 and TRBJ2-4, with no clear D. Germline V gene data show CDR1 as MDHEN and CDR2 as SYDVKM. V lost 5 bases and J 1 base, leaving 15 bases between the germline ends. CDR3 length: 16 amino acids. In DNA form, the CDR3 reads TGTGCCAGCAGTCCTATCATTGACGTTGCCAAAAACATTCAGTACTTC. Its protein product is CASSPIIDVAKNIQYF.

This chain joins TRBV19 and TRBJ2-7, with 7 nucleotides matching TRBD1. After removal of 6 bases from V and 2 bases from J, the junction contained 10 bases not matched to a gene. There are 15 residues in the CDR3. Germline CDR1 LNHDA, CDR2 SQIVND (reference sequence). This CDR3 reads CASSHRGTAPYEQYF. CDR3 DNA sequence: TGTGCCAGTAGCCACAGAGGGACAGCTCCCTACGAGCAGTACTTC.

Comments on this clone: This CDR3 is also generated by other DNA sequences in the sample. The chain has TRBV30 and TRBJ2-3; TRBD1 might be the D (5 bases). With 4 bases removed from V and 3 bases from J, the gap between germline ends came to 20 bases. CDR1 is GTSNPN and CDR2 is SVGIG in the germline V gene (reference sequence). This CDR3 is built from 16 residues. The CDR3 here is CAWTDLQGSATDTQYF. The CDR3 DNA follows: TGTGCCTGGACGGACCTTCAGGGTTCTGCTACAGATACGCAGTATTTT.

As concerns this clone: This CDR3 is also generated by other DNA sequences in the sample. CDR3 nucleotide sequence: TGTGCCAGCAGTTGGGGAGGGACAGATACGCAGTATTTT. It codes for CASSWGGTDTQYF. The chain uses TRBV6-1 and TRBJ2-3; 7 bases are a match to TRBD2. This CDR3 region has 13 residues. Trimming cost V 5 bases and J 3 bases; bases outside gene matches: 2. The germline CDR1 and CDR2 sequences are MNHNS and SASEGT.

The chain couples TRBV6-6 to TRBJ2-7; 7 bases fit TRBD2. Per the germline V gene, CDR1 is MNHNY and CDR2 is SVGAGI (reference sequence). This CDR3 contains 14 residues. V was clipped by 10 bases and J by 5 bases; unmatched bases: 14. This CDR3 reads CAIRETAGDNEQYF. CDR3 nucleotides: TGTGCCATCAGGGAGACGGCGGGAGACAACGAGCAGTACTTC.

This clone was detected only a few times. The gene calls are TRBV7-2 and TRBJ1-1; D ambiguous. The V gene lost 3 bases and the J gene lost 0 bases, with 2 bases spanning the gap. CDR1 and CDR2 from the germline V gene are SGHTA and FQGNSA. The CDR3 is 12 amino acids. The CDR3 DNA is TGTGCCAGCAGCTTCATGAACACTGAAGCTTTCTTT. Amino acid sequence: CASSFMNTEAFF.